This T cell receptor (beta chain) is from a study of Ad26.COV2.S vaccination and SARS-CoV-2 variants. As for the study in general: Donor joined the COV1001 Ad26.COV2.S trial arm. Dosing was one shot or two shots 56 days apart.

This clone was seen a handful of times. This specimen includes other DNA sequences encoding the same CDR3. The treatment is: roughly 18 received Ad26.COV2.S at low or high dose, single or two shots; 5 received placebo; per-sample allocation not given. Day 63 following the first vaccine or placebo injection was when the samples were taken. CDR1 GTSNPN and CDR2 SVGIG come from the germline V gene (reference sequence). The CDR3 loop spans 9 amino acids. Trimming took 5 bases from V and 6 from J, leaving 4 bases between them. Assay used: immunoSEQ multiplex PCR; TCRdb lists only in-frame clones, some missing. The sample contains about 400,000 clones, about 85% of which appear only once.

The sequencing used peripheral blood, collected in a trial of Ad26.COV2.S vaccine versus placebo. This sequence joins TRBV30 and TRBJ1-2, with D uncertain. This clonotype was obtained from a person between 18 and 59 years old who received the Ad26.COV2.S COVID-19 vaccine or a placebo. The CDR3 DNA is TGTGCCTGGCGTGATGGCTACACCTTC. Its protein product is CAWRDGYTF.